This TCR beta chain was captured in a study of blood T cells in healthy people across ages. Findings of the study overall: Naive T cell percentage and TCR beta diversity correlated strongly.

Next came a second PCR, run for roughly 6 to 11 cycles, which used a sample-barcoded 5' primer along with a J-beta primer mix. Researchers report that a template-switch adaptor with 12 random nucleotides tagged each cDNA molecule. Every individual sample yielded 2.5 million or more paired-end reads (each containing CDR3). TCRdb reprocessed the 5' RACE reads via MiXCR and lists one record per CDR3 protein. Counted here are 700,000 or so distinct CDR3 sequences, about a fifth occurring once; the ten biggest clones make up around a fifth. The CDR3 is 14 residues long. V was pared by 5 bases and J by 1 base, with 11 bases between. Per germline, CDR1 SGHAT and CDR2 FQNNGV. Details on this clonotype: The antigen is unknown.

The chain uses TRBV11-2 and TRBJ2-5; D gene uncertain. The specimen sequenced was blood. The receptor was isolated from a man aged 70 or older in good health. Written as DNA, the CDR3 is TGTGCCAGCAGCGCCAACCCAGGCCAAGAGACCCAGTACTTC. It specifies CASSANPGQETQYF.